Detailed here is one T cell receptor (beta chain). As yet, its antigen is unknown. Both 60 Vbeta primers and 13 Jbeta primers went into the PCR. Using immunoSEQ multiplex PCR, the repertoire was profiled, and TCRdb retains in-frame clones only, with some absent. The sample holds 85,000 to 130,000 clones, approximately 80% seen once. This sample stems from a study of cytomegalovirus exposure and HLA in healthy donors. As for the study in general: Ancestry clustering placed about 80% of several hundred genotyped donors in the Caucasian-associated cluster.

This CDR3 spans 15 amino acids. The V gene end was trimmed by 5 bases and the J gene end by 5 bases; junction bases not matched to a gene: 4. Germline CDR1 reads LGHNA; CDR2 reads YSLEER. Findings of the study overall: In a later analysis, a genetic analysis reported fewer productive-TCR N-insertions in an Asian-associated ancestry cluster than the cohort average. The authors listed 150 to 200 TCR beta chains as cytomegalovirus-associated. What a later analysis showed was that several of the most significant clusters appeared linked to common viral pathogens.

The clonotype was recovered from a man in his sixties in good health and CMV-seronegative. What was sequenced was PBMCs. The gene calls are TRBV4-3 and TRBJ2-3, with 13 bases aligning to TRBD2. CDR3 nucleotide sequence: TGCGCCAGCAGCTCACTAGCGGGGGGGCAAGATACGCAGTATTTT. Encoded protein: CASSSLAGGQDTQYF.